These T cell receptor beta chains were read from a single sample in a study of OX40 agonist ivuxolimab in advanced cancers. TCRdb's table, derived via immunoSEQ multiplex PCR, lists solely in-frame clones and lacks some. The sample carries 40,000 or so clones, around nine tenths recorded once. Sequenced material: CD4+ or CD8+ T cells sorted from blood, taken in a trial of the OX40 agonist ivuxolimab. The receptor source for this set is an adult with an advanced solid tumor such as melanoma, head and neck, liver or kidney cancer. Both conserved end residues are part of each CDR3. Fields, in order: J gene, D gene, clone size, V gene, CDR3 protein, CDR3 DNA. A D gene is named only where the DNA matches it firmly. Only some rows state a clone size, as once, few, many or a class for expanded clones.

>TRBJ2-7|NA|NA|TRBV7-9
CASSLGRGEQYF
TGTGCCAGCAGCTTAGGCAGGGGCGAGCAGTACTTC
>TRBJ2-1|TRBD2|NA|TRBV5-1
CASSSKGRGGYNEQFF
TGCGCCAGCAGCTCCAAGGGACGGGGGGGATACAATGAGCAGTTCTTC
>TRBJ1-1|TRBD1|NA|TRBV10-3
CAITGQGAITEAFF
TGTGCCATCACCGGACAGGGGGCGATCACTGAAGCTTTCTTT
>TRBJ1-6|TRBD1|NA|TRBV5-4
CASSQDRKSPLHF
TGTGCCAGCAGCCAGGACAGGAAATCACCCCTCCACTTT
>TRBJ2-5|NA|few|TRBV13
CASSLGWAWETQYF
TGTGCCAGCAGCTTAGGTTGGGCTTGGGAGACCCAGTACTTC
>TRBJ2-1|TRBD2|NA|TRBV7-9
CASSYGTSGRNEQFF
TGTGCCAGCAGCTATGGGACTAGCGGGAGGAATGAGCAGTTCTTC
>TRBJ2-5|NA|NA|TRBV5-6
CASSLRGRVETQYF
TGTGCCAGCAGCTTGAGGGGCAGGGTCGAGACCCAGTACTTC
>TRBJ2-1|TRBD2|NA|TRBV27
CASTAGTSGSYNEQFF
TGTGCCAGCACTGCCGGGACTAGCGGATCCTACAATGAGCAGTTCTTC
>TRBJ2-7|NA|NA|TRBV11-2
CASSANDEQYF
TGTGCCAGCAGCGCTAACGACGAGCAGTACTTC
>TRBJ1-5|NA|large|TRBV6-5
CASSYSAGLNQPQHF
TGTGCCAGCAGTTACTCCGCAGGGCTAAATCAGCCCCAGCATTTT
>TRBJ1-1|NA|NA|TRBV29-1
CSVEGVQGLDTEAFF
TGCAGCGTTGAGGGGGTACAGGGATTAGACACTGAAGCTTTCTTT
>TRBJ2-7|NA|NA|TRBV6-4
CASSTGTVLWEQYF
TGTGCCAGCAGTACCGGGACGGTGTTGTGGGAGCAGTACTTC
>TRBJ1-3|NA|NA|TRBV11-3
CASSLDSRTGNTIYF
TGTGCCAGCAGCTTAGATTCGAGGACTGGAAACACCATATATTTT
>TRBJ2-1|NA|NA|TRBV28
CASSLTDPGYNEQFF
TGTGCCAGCAGCTTAACAGACCCCGGCTACAATGAGCAGTTCTTC
>TRBJ1-3|TRBD1|NA|TRBV4-1
CASSQEQGVGRGNTIYF
TGCGCCAGCAGCCAAGAGCAGGGGGTGGGGCGCGGAAACACCATATATTTT
>TRBJ1-5|NA|NA|TRBV27
CAGSLGSNQPQHF
TGTGCCGGCAGTTTAGGCAGCAATCAGCCCCAGCATTTT
>TRBJ2-7|NA|NA|TRBV5-6
CASSFRTWGYEQYF
TGTGCCAGCAGCTTTAGAACTTGGGGCTACGAGCAGTACTTC
>TRBJ2-3|NA|NA|TRBV7-8
CASSFRADTQYF
TGTGCCAGCAGCTTTCGAGCAGATACGCAGTATTTT
>TRBJ2-1|TRBD1|NA|TRBV28
CASYPRQPGQGVPGEQFF
TGTGCCAGCTATCCAAGACAACCGGGACAGGGGGTCCCAGGCGAGCAGTTCTTC
>TRBJ2-2|NA|NA|TRBV5-1
CASARRAWTGELFF
TGCGCCAGCGCCCGACGGGCCTGGACCGGGGAGCTGTTTTTT
>TRBJ2-7|NA|NA|TRBV27
CASSPGGTYSEQYF
TGTGCCAGCAGTCCCGGAGGCACCTACTCCGAGCAGTACTTC
>TRBJ1-2|TRBD1|NA|TRBV4-1
CASSQDTSDRDFGYTF
TGCGCCAGCAGCCAAGATACTTCGGACAGGGATTTTGGCTACACCTTC
>TRBJ2-1|NA|NA|TRBV11-1
CASSLDEISYEQFF
TGTGCCAGCAGCTTAGACGAGATTTCCTATGAGCAGTTCTTC
>TRBJ1-6|TRBD1|NA|TRBV30
CAWLDREDSPLHF
TGTGCCTGGCTTGACAGGGAGGATTCACCCCTCCACTTT
>TRBJ2-1|NA|NA|TRBV5-1
CASSWRQTYNEQFF
TGCGCCAGCAGCTGGAGGCAGACCTACAATGAGCAGTTCTTC
>TRBJ1-2|NA|NA|TRBV7-9
CASTSKGANYGYTF
TGTGCCAGCACCTCAAAGGGAGCTAACTATGGCTACACCTTC
>TRBJ1-2|NA|once|TRBV11-2
CASSLAGANFYGYTF
TGTGCCAGCAGCTTAGCAGGGGCAAACTTCTATGGCTACACCTTC
>TRBJ1-2|NA|NA|TRBV10-3
CAISESVGLTPGYTF
TGTGCCATCAGTGAGTCTGTCGGGCTAACTCCTGGCTACACCTTC
>TRBJ1-2|NA|NA|TRBV28
CASSLLLQAPANYGYTF
TGTGCCAGCAGTTTACTTCTGCAGGCTCCGGCGAACTATGGCTACACCTTC
>TRBJ2-7|TRBD2|NA|TRBV27
CASSQADGRVEQYF
TGTGCCAGCAGTCAGGCCGACGGGAGGGTCGAGCAGTACTTC
>TRBJ2-3|TRBD2|NA|TRBV27
CASSPYLAGTTDTQYF
TGTGCCAGCAGTCCGTACCTAGCGGGTACCACAGATACGCAGTATTTT
>TRBJ1-1|NA|NA|TRBV13
CASSLGRGSYTEAFF
TGTGCCAGCAGCTTAGGCCGGGGCAGCTACACTGAAGCTTTCTTT
>TRBJ2-1|TRBD2|NA|TRBV11-2
CASSPTSGGAHEQFF
TGTGCCAGCAGCCCAACTAGCGGGGGGGCACATGAGCAGTTCTTC
>TRBJ1-2|TRBD1|NA|TRBV7-9
CASSGTTGFYGYTF
TGTGCCAGCAGCGGAACGACAGGGTTCTATGGCTACACCTTC
>TRBJ1-2|NA|NA|TRBV4-2
CASSQEEVTGNYGYTF
TGTGCCAGCAGCCAAGAAGAGGTGACAGGAAACTATGGCTACACCTTC
>TRBJ1-5|NA|NA|TRBV7-8
CASSLGEDQPQHF
TGTGCCAGCAGCCTAGGGGAGGATCAGCCCCAGCATTTT
>TRBJ1-5|NA|NA|TRBV5-1
CASSLAGRGGNQPQHF
TGCGCCAGCAGCTTGGCCGGCAGGGGAGGCAATCAGCCCCAGCATTTT
>TRBJ1-1|NA|few|TRBV20-1
CSGSLNTEAFF
TGCAGTGGGTCGTTGAACACTGAAGCTTTCTTT
>TRBJ1-4|TRBD1|once|TRBV5-6
CASSWGQTSNEKLFF
TGTGCCAGCAGCTGGGGACAGACGTCTAATGAAAAACTGTTTTTT
>TRBJ1-3|NA|NA|TRBV11-2
CASSLGSSVHTIYF
TGTGCCAGCAGCTTAGGTAGTAGCGTGCACACCATATATTTT
>TRBJ2-1|TRBD2|NA|TRBV28
CASSLPGTSGRYGEQFF
TGTGCCAGCAGTCTCCCCGGGACTAGCGGGAGGTACGGTGAGCAGTTCTTC
>TRBJ2-5|TRBD2|NA|TRBV7-7
CASSLWREGETQYF
TGTGCTAGCAGCTTGTGGCGGGAGGGAGAGACCCAGTACTTC
>TRBJ2-7|NA|NA|TRBV5-6
CASSSQGGRSRYEQYF
TGTGCCAGCAGCTCTCAGGGGGGACGGAGTCGCTACGAGCAGTACTTC
>TRBJ2-2|NA|NA|TRBV19
CASSIDLNTGELFF
TGTGCCAGTAGTATAGACCTTAACACCGGGGAGCTGTTTTTT
>TRBJ1-5|NA|medium-sized|TRBV19
CASSSGLAGNQPQHF
TGTGCCAGTAGTAGTGGGCTCGCCGGCAATCAGCCCCAGCATTTT
>TRBJ1-5|NA|NA|TRBV19
CASSIDRRYNQPQHF
TGTGCCAGTAGTATAGATCGACGCTACAATCAGCCCCAGCATTTT
>TRBJ2-7|NA|NA|TRBV6-6
CASRDGGSVYEQYF
TGTGCCAGCCGTGACGGGGGATCGGTCTACGAGCAGTACTTC
>TRBJ2-1|TRBD2|NA|TRBV30
CAWSGLAGARNEQFF
TGTGCCTGGAGTGGACTAGCGGGAGCACGAAATGAGCAGTTCTTC
>TRBJ2-1|NA|NA|TRBV19
CASSSWGDPTDNEQFF
TGTGCCAGTAGTAGTTGGGGGGACCCCACGGACAATGAGCAGTTCTTC
>TRBJ1-2|NA|NA|TRBV21-1
CASSFGSPNYGYTF
TGTGCCAGCAGCTTCGGATCTCCTAACTATGGCTACACCTTC
>TRBJ1-1|NA|NA|TRBV6-5
CASSFGLNTEAFF
TGTGCCAGCAGTTTCGGCCTGAACACTGAAGCTTTCTTT
>TRBJ1-2|NA|NA|TRBV9
CASSGGTNHYGYTF
TGTGCCAGCAGCGGAGGGACAAACCACTATGGCTACACCTTC
>TRBJ2-5|NA|NA|TRBV7-6
CASSRVGGAAETQYF
TGTGCCAGCAGCCGGGTAGGGGGAGCTGCTGAGACCCAGTACTTC
>TRBJ2-1|TRBD2|NA|TRBV19
CASSDGLAGIYNEQFF
TGTGCCAGTAGTGACGGACTAGCGGGCATCTACAATGAGCAGTTCTTC
>TRBJ1-2|NA|NA|TRBV29-1
CSALLAEKVDYGYTF
TGCAGCGCCCTCTTGGCAGAGAAAGTGGACTATGGCTACACCTTC
>TRBJ1-2|NA|NA|TRBV28
CASSDGTPSFYGYTF
TGTGCCAGCAGTGACGGCACACCTTCGTTCTATGGCTACACCTTC
>TRBJ2-7|NA|NA|TRBV19
CASSIGSGYEQYF
TGTGCCAGTAGTATAGGTTCAGGGTACGAGCAGTACTTC
>TRBJ2-1|NA|NA|TRBV19
CASSDHNEQFF
TGTGCCAGTAGTGACCACAATGAGCAGTTCTTC
>TRBJ2-4|TRBD1|once|TRBV13
CASSQDRGRRAKNIQYF
TGTGCCAGCAGCCAAGACAGGGGGCGAAGAGCCAAAAACATTCAGTACTTC
>TRBJ1-3|NA|NA|TRBV6-1
CASSKSTRPGNTIYF
TGTGCCAGCAGTAAATCGACCAGACCCGGAAACACCATATATTTT